The 28 T cell receptor beta chains listed next were all sequenced from one sample in a study of blood T cell repertoires in COVID-19. Sequencing used immunoSEQ multiplex PCR; TCRdb keeps in-frame clones, though not all of them. The table shows 130,000 to 150,000 clones, with over 80% occurring only once. Specimen: peripheral blood. The source of these receptors is a man in his forties or fifties who had recovered from COVID-19.

This chain joins TRBV19 and TRBJ2-2, with TRBD1 matching over 7 bases. Germline V gene lookup returns CDR1 LNHDA and CDR2 SQIVND (reference sequence). There are 14 residues in the CDR3. The CDR3 bases are TGTGCGAGCCGGGACAGAACCTCAACCGGGGAGCTGTTTTTT. Its protein product is CASRDRTSTGELFF.

In this sample, this clone turned up many times. V gene TRBV5-1 combines with J gene TRBJ2-1; 11 positions match TRBD2. The CDR3 loop spans 18 amino acids. Germline V lookup: CDR1 SGHRS, CDR2 YFSETQ. With V trimmed by 0 bases and J by 4 bases, 9 bases remained unmatched. The CDR3 nucleotides are TGCGCCAGCAGCTTGGAGGGTAGCGGGGGGGCCCTTTACAATGAGCAGTTCTTC. Amino acid sequence: CASSLEGSGGALYNEQFF.

The J gene is TRBJ2-5, the V gene TRBV15, with D unclear. V was clipped by 0 bases and J by 3 bases, with 8 bases between them. This CDR3 is 14 amino acids long. In germline, CDR1 is LNHNV, CDR2 YYDKDF (reference sequence). Here the CDR3 reads CATSRDLAEETQYF. In nucleotides, the CDR3 is TGTGCCACCAGCAGAGATCTGGCGGAAGAGACCCAGTACTTC.

The chain links TRBV4-3 to TRBJ1-5; TRBD1 agrees at 10 bases. CDR1 LGHNA and CDR2 YSLEER come from the germline V gene. J lost 9 bases, V lost 6 bases, and 5 bases had no gene match. The CDR3 runs to 13 residues. CDR3 coding DNA: TGCGCCAGCAGTTCTGACAGGGGGCTGCCCCAGCATTTT. It translates to CASSSDRGLPQHF.

This clone came up once. The chain couples TRBV28 to TRBJ2-1; tentatively, D is TRBD1 (6 bases). CDR1 is MDHEN and CDR2 is SYDVKM in the germline V gene. CDR3 length: 15 residues. Trimming shortened V by 3 bases and J by 3 bases, and 12 bases separated the two germline ends. The CDR3 DNA sequence: TGTGCCAGCAGTTTGTGGCAGGGGAGCTACAATGAGCAGTTCTTC. This codes for CASSLWQGSYNEQFF.

This sequence joins TRBV10-3 and TRBJ1-1; D is possibly TRBD1 (5 bases). The germline V and J ends were trimmed by 7 bases and 1 base, with 10 bases remaining between them. The CDR3 is made up of 13 amino acids. The V gene's germline CDR1 is ENHRY and CDR2 SYGVKD. The CDR3 loop is CAITNGQNTEAFF. In DNA form, the CDR3 reads TGTGCCATCACTAACGGACAGAACACTGAAGCTTTCTTT.

V is TRBV6-2 or TRBV6-3 and J is TRBJ2-1; 11 positions match TRBD2. This CDR3 has 19 residues. The V segment lost 2 bases and the J segment 4 bases; nucleotides outside the gene matches: 13. Germline CDR1 reads MNHEY; CDR2 reads SVGEGT. CDR3 DNA: TGTGCCAGCAGTTACCCGAGACTAGCGGGGCCCGTTGTATACAATGAGCAGTTCTTC. The encoded protein is CASSYPRLAGPVVYNEQFF.

This clone was observed a single time. This rearrangement joins TRBV19 to TRBJ1-2; TRBD1 agrees at 9 bases. Germline-derived CDR1 and CDR2 are LNHDA and SQIVND (reference sequence). This CDR3 comprises 17 residues. Germline trimming cut 6 bases from V and 4 bases from J; bases unmatched to any gene: 15. CDR3 protein: CASRERQGGLWGYGYTF. DNA for the CDR3: TGTGCCAGTAGGGAACGACAGGGGGGACTATGGGGCTATGGCTACACCTTC.

The chain links TRBV2 to TRBJ2-7; 7 positions match TRBD2. The V segment lost 3 bases and the J segment 2 bases; nucleotides outside the gene matches: 7. This CDR3 contains 15 residues. The V gene's germline CDR1 is SNHLY and CDR2 FYNNEI. CDR3 bases: TGTGCCAGCAGTGAGGGGGGGGTTAGGGCCTACGAGCAGTACTTC. Protein: CASSEGGVRAYEQYF.

The chain employs TRBV10-3 and TRBJ2-7, with no clear D. The CDR3 sequence is 13 residues long. Trimming took 7 bases from V and 0 from J, leaving 10 bases between them. The germline V gene has CDR1 ENHRY and CDR2 SYGVKD. Here the CDR3 reads CAIKTSSSYEQYF. For the CDR3, the DNA is TGTGCCATCAAAACGTCGAGCTCCTACGAGCAGTACTTC.

The chain employs TRBV4-3 and TRBJ1-4, with D possibly matching TRBD1 (5 bases). V was trimmed by 0 bases and J by 10 bases, leaving 18 bases between them. CDR3 length: 16 amino acids. CDR1 LGHNA and CDR2 YSLEER come from the germline V gene. The chain's CDR3 is CASSQDFGAGPAKLFF. As DNA, the CDR3 is TGCGCCAGCAGCCAAGATTTTGGCGCAGGGCCGGCAAAACTGTTTTTT.

The chain uses TRBV7-9 and TRBJ2-2; D gene unclear. Germline CDR1 is SEHNR and CDR2 is FQNEAQ (reference sequence). This CDR3 comprises 12 residues. Trimming took off 1 base at V and 6 bases at J, with 3 bases between the two ends. The CDR3 DNA reads TGTGCCAGCAGCTTAGGCGCCGGGGAGCTGTTTTTT. Its translation: CASSLGAGELFF.

The chain couples TRBV5-5 to TRBJ2-5, with a tentative D call TRBD1 (5 bases). Germline CDR1 and CDR2: SGHKS and YYEKEE (reference sequence). The ends were cut back, 0 bases at V and 5 bases at J, with 17 bases in the middle. The CDR3 extends over 16 amino acids. CDR3 nucleotide sequence: TGTGCCAGCAGCTTGGTTGGAACAGGCTCTCGGGAGACCCAGTACTTC. Translation gives CASSLVGTGSRETQYF. Together with reference TRBV5-5 and TRBJ2-5, the CDR3 gives the full variable domain: DAGVTQSPTHLIKTRGQQVTLRCSPISGHKSVSWYQQVLGQGPQFIFQYYEKEERGRGNFPDRFSARQFPNYSSELNVNALLLGDSALYLCASSLVGTGSRETQYFGPGTRLLVL.

The chain has TRBV4-3 and TRBJ1-1; 9 bases map to TRBD1. J was trimmed by 5 bases and V by 1 base; bases with no gene match: 5. Germline values: CDR1 LGHNA, CDR2 YSLEER. The CDR3 totals 15 residues. The CDR3 DNA is TGCGCCAGCAGCCAAGCGACAGGGGGAGGGACTGAAGCTTTCTTT. It translates to CASSQATGGGTEAFF.

The chain joins TRBV21-1 to TRBJ1-2; the table's D call of TRBD1 was not tested on the DNA. TRBV21-1 is tagged as a pseudogene. The CDR3 has 17 amino acids. Here the CDR3 DNA reads TGTGCCAGCAGCAAATTCAGGGCGCCCCCGGGTAACTATGGCTACACCTTC. This sequence encodes CASSKFRAPPGNYGYTF.

This chain joins TRBV7-8 and TRBJ1-4, with 7 bases aligning to TRBD1. This CDR3 has 17 amino acids. Germline CDR1 SGHVS, CDR2 FQNEAQ. Trimming removed 7 bases from V and 0 bases from J; junction bases left unmatched: 11. In nucleotides, the CDR3 is TGTGCCAGCAAGACGGGACAGCTAGCTGCAACTAATGAAAAACTGTTTTTT. Protein sequence: CASKTGQLAATNEKLFF.

This rearrangement joins TRBV4-2 to TRBJ2-7, with 8 bases identical to TRBD2. The germline V gene encodes CDR1 LGHNA and CDR2 YNFKEQ. The ends lost 0 bases at V and 2 bases at J; junction bases unmatched: 3. This CDR3 comprises 15 residues. The CDR3 region has the DNA TGTGCCAGCAGCCAAGATCCCGGGGGGGCCTACGAGCAGTACTTC. Amino acids: CASSQDPGGAYEQYF.

The chain recombines TRBV2 with TRBJ1-4, with 7 bases matching TRBD1. The V and J ends lost 1 base and 2 bases, in that order; junction bases with no gene match: 4. Germline CDR1 SNHLY, CDR2 FYNNEI. CDR3 size: 16 residues. The CDR3 protein is CASSEVPTGTNEKLFF. CDR3 sequence (DNA): TGTGCCAGCAGTGAAGTTCCGACAGGGACTAATGAAAAACTGTTTTTT.

This clone was counted many times. The rearrangement uses TRBV28 and TRBJ1-6; TRBD1 might be the D (6 bases). The germline V gene encodes CDR1 MDHEN and CDR2 SYDVKM. V gave up 6 bases and J gave up 8 bases, with 14 bases separating them. The CDR3 runs to 14 residues. CDR3 coding DNA: TGTGCCAGCAGCCTACAGGGAGGGGATTCACCCCTCCACTTT. Amino acid sequence: CASSLQGGDSPLHF. The variable domain in full, completed from reference TRBV28 and TRBJ1-6, reads DVKVTQSSRYLVKRTGEKVFLECVQDMDHENMFWYRQDPGLGLRLIYFSYDVKMKEKGDIPEGYSVSREKKERFSLILESASTNQTSMYLCASSLQGGDSPLHFGNGTRLTVT.

CDR3 sequence reads: CASSLVGGEKAFF. In DNA form, the CDR3 reads TGCGCCAGCAGCTTGGTAGGGGGGGAGAAAGCTTTCTTT. The J gene is TRBJ1-1, the V gene TRBV5-1; maybe TRBD1 (6 bases). Looked up from germline, CDR1 is SGHRS and CDR2 is YFSETQ. Trimming removed 0 bases from V and 9 bases from J, with 12 bases in between. CDR3 length equals 13 residues.

V gene TRBV5-5 combines with J gene TRBJ2-2; no clear D. Trimming left V 4 bases short and J 6 bases short, with 16 bases between. This CDR3 is built from 15 residues. The germline CDR1 and CDR2 sequences are SGHKS and YYEKEE (reference sequence). The CDR3 protein is CASSRSSTPPGELFF. CDR3 coding DNA: TGTGCCAGCAGCCGTTCTAGTACTCCCCCCGGGGAGCTGTTTTTT. Full variable domain (rest looked up from reference TRBV5-5 and TRBJ2-2): DAGVTQSPTHLIKTRGQQVTLRCSPISGHKSVSWYQQVLGQGPQFIFQYYEKEERGRGNFPDRFSARQFPNYSSELNVNALLLGDSALYLCASSRSSTPPGELFFGEGSRLTVL.

This clone was observed a handful of times. The rearrangement joins TRBV16 to TRBJ1-1; D might be TRBD1 (6 bases). V was cut by 0 bases and J by 0 bases, with 20 bases left in between. CDR3 length equals 19 residues. Germline V gives CDR1 KGHSY, CDR2 FQNENV. The chain's CDR3 is CASSQSARGWNRMNTEAFF. The CDR3 nucleotides are TGTGCCAGCAGCCAATCAGCCAGGGGCTGGAATCGCATGAACACTGAAGCTTTCTTT.

The chain combines TRBV24-1 with TRBJ2-3, with D perhaps matching TRBD1 (5 bases). This CDR3 is built from 14 residues. Germline V gives CDR1 KGHDR, CDR2 SFDVKD. The V end was cut by 5 bases, the J end by 2 bases, with 10 bases between. CDR3 in amino acids: CATSAGKNTDTQYF. In nucleotides, the CDR3 is TGTGCCACCAGTGCAGGGAAAAACACAGATACGCAGTATTTT.

This rearrangement joins TRBV9 to TRBJ1-6; 9 nucleotides agree with TRBD1. Germline trimming cut 0 bases from V and 7 bases from J; bases unmatched to any gene: 2. The germline V gene encodes CDR1 SGDLS and CDR2 YYNGEE. This CDR3 spans 15 amino acids. The CDR3 DNA reads as TGTGCCAGCAGCGTAGAGGGACAGGGCAATTCACCCCTCCACTTT. It is translated as CASSVEGQGNSPLHF.

This rearrangement joins TRBV18 to TRBJ1-4, with unresolved D. The CDR3 runs 19 residues. Germline V gene sequence: CDR1 KGHSH, CDR2 LQKENI. Trimming pared 6 bases from V and 3 bases from J, leaving 26 bases between. CDR3 amino acids: CASSPIQTGHPRPNEKLFF. CDR3 bases: TGTGCCAGCTCCCCCATACAAACGGGTCACCCGAGGCCTAATGAAAAACTGTTTTTT.

The chain carries TRBV28 and TRBJ2-7, with no clear D. With 5 bases removed from V and 7 bases from J, the gap between germline ends came to 12 bases. The CDR3 sequence is 12 residues long. Germline-derived CDR1 and CDR2 are MDHEN and SYDVKM. This chain's CDR3 is CASSPPLSEQYF. CDR3 bases: TGTGCCAGCAGTCCTCCCCTCAGTGAGCAGTACTTC.

J is TRBJ1-6 and V is TRBV11-3, with TRBD1 identical over 7 bases. The V segment lost 1 base and the J segment 7 bases; nucleotides outside the gene matches: 4. This CDR3 is 15 amino acids long. Germline V gives CDR1 SGHNT, CDR2 YENEEA. CDR3 residues: CASSLVGTVNSPLHF. For the CDR3, the DNA is TGTGCCAGCAGCTTAGTGGGGACAGTCAATTCACCCCTCCACTTT.

This clone showed up just a few times. The CDR3 loop reads CASSFPGGYTF. The CDR3 DNA is TGTGCCAGCAGTTTTCCAGGTGGCTACACCTTC. The chain joins TRBV6-2 or TRBV6-3 to TRBJ1-2; D remains ambiguous. The CDR3 length is 11 residues. CDR1 and CDR2 (germline): MNHEY, SVGEGT. V was pared by 4 bases and J by 7 bases, with 7 bases between.